Included here is one TCR beta chain sequence, with context. CDR3 length: 16 residues. The trim removed 5 bases at V and 3 bases at J, leaving 5 bases unmatched. In germline, CDR1 is MNHEY, CDR2 SMNVEV (reference sequence). The data were obtained in a study of T cell changes during pregnancy in multiple sclerosis. This table comes from immunoSEQ multiplex PCR, and its TCRdb copy is limited to in-frame clones, with some not included. The sample consists of about 57,000 clones, about 92% of them appearing once. Specimen: peripheral blood, collected after pregnancy. The rearrangement uses TRBV27 and TRBJ2-3, with 13 bases that match TRBD2. The clonotype was recovered from a female donor with multiple sclerosis, enrolled in a pregnancy study. CDR3 in amino acids: CASSILAGGPTDTQYF. DNA for the CDR3: TGTGCCAGCAGTATACTAGCGGGAGGGCCTACAGATACGCAGTATTTT.